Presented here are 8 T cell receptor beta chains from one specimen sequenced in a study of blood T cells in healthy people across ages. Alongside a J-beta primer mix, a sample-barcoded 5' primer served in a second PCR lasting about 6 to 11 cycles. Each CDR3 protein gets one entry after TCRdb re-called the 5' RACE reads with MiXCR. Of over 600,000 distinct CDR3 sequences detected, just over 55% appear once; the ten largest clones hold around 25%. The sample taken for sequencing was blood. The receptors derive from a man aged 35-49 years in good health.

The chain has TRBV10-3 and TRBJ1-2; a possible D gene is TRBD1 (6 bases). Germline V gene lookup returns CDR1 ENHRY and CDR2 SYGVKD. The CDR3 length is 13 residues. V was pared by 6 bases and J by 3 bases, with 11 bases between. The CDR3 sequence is CAIRDQGYYGYTF. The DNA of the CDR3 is TGTGCCATCAGGGACCAGGGGTACTATGGCTACACCTTC.

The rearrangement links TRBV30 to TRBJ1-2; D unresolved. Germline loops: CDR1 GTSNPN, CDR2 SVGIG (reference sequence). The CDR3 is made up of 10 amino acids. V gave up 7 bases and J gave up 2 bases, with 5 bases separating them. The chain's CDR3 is CAYQNYGYTF. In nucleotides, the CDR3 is TGTGCCTACCAGAACTATGGCTACACCTTC.

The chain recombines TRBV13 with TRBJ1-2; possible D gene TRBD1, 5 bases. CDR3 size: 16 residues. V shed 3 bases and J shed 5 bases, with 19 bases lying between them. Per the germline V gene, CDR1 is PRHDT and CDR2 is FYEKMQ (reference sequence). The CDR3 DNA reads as TGTGCCAGCAGCTTGTTTTCAGGGATGAATTGGTATGGCTACACCTTC. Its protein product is CASSLFSGMNWYGYTF.

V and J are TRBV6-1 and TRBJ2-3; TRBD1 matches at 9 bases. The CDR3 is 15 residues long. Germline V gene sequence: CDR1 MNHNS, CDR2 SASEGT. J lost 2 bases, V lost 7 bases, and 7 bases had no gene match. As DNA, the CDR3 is TGTGCCAGCACAACCGGGACAGGGTACACAGATACGCAGTATTTT. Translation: CASTTGTGYTDTQYF.

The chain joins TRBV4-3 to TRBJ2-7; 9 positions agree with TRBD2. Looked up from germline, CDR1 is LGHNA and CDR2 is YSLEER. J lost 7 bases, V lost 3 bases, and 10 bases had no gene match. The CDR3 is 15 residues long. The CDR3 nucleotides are TGCGCCAGCAGCCAGAATAGCGGGAGTGGAGGAGAGCAGTACTTC. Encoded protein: CASSQNSGSGGEQYF.

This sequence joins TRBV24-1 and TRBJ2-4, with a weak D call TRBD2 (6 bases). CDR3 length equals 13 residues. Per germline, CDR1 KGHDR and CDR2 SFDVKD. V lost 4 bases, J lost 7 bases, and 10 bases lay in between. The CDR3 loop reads CATSDSGTNIQYF. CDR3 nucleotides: TGTGCCACCAGTGACTCCGGGACTAACATTCAGTACTTC.

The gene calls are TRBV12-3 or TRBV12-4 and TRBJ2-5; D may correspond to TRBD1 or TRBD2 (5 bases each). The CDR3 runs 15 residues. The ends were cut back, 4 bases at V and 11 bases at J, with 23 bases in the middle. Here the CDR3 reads CASSSAGTTPDEQYF. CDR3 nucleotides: TGTGCCAGCAGTTCTGCTGGGACGACTCCGGATGAGCAGTACTTC.

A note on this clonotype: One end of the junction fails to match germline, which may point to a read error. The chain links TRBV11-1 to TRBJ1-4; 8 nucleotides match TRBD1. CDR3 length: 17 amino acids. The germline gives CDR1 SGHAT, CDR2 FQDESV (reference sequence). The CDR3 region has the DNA TGTGCCAGCAGCCCTTGGACAGGGAAGACAACTAATGGAAAACTGTTTTTT. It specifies CASSPWTGKTTNGKLFF.